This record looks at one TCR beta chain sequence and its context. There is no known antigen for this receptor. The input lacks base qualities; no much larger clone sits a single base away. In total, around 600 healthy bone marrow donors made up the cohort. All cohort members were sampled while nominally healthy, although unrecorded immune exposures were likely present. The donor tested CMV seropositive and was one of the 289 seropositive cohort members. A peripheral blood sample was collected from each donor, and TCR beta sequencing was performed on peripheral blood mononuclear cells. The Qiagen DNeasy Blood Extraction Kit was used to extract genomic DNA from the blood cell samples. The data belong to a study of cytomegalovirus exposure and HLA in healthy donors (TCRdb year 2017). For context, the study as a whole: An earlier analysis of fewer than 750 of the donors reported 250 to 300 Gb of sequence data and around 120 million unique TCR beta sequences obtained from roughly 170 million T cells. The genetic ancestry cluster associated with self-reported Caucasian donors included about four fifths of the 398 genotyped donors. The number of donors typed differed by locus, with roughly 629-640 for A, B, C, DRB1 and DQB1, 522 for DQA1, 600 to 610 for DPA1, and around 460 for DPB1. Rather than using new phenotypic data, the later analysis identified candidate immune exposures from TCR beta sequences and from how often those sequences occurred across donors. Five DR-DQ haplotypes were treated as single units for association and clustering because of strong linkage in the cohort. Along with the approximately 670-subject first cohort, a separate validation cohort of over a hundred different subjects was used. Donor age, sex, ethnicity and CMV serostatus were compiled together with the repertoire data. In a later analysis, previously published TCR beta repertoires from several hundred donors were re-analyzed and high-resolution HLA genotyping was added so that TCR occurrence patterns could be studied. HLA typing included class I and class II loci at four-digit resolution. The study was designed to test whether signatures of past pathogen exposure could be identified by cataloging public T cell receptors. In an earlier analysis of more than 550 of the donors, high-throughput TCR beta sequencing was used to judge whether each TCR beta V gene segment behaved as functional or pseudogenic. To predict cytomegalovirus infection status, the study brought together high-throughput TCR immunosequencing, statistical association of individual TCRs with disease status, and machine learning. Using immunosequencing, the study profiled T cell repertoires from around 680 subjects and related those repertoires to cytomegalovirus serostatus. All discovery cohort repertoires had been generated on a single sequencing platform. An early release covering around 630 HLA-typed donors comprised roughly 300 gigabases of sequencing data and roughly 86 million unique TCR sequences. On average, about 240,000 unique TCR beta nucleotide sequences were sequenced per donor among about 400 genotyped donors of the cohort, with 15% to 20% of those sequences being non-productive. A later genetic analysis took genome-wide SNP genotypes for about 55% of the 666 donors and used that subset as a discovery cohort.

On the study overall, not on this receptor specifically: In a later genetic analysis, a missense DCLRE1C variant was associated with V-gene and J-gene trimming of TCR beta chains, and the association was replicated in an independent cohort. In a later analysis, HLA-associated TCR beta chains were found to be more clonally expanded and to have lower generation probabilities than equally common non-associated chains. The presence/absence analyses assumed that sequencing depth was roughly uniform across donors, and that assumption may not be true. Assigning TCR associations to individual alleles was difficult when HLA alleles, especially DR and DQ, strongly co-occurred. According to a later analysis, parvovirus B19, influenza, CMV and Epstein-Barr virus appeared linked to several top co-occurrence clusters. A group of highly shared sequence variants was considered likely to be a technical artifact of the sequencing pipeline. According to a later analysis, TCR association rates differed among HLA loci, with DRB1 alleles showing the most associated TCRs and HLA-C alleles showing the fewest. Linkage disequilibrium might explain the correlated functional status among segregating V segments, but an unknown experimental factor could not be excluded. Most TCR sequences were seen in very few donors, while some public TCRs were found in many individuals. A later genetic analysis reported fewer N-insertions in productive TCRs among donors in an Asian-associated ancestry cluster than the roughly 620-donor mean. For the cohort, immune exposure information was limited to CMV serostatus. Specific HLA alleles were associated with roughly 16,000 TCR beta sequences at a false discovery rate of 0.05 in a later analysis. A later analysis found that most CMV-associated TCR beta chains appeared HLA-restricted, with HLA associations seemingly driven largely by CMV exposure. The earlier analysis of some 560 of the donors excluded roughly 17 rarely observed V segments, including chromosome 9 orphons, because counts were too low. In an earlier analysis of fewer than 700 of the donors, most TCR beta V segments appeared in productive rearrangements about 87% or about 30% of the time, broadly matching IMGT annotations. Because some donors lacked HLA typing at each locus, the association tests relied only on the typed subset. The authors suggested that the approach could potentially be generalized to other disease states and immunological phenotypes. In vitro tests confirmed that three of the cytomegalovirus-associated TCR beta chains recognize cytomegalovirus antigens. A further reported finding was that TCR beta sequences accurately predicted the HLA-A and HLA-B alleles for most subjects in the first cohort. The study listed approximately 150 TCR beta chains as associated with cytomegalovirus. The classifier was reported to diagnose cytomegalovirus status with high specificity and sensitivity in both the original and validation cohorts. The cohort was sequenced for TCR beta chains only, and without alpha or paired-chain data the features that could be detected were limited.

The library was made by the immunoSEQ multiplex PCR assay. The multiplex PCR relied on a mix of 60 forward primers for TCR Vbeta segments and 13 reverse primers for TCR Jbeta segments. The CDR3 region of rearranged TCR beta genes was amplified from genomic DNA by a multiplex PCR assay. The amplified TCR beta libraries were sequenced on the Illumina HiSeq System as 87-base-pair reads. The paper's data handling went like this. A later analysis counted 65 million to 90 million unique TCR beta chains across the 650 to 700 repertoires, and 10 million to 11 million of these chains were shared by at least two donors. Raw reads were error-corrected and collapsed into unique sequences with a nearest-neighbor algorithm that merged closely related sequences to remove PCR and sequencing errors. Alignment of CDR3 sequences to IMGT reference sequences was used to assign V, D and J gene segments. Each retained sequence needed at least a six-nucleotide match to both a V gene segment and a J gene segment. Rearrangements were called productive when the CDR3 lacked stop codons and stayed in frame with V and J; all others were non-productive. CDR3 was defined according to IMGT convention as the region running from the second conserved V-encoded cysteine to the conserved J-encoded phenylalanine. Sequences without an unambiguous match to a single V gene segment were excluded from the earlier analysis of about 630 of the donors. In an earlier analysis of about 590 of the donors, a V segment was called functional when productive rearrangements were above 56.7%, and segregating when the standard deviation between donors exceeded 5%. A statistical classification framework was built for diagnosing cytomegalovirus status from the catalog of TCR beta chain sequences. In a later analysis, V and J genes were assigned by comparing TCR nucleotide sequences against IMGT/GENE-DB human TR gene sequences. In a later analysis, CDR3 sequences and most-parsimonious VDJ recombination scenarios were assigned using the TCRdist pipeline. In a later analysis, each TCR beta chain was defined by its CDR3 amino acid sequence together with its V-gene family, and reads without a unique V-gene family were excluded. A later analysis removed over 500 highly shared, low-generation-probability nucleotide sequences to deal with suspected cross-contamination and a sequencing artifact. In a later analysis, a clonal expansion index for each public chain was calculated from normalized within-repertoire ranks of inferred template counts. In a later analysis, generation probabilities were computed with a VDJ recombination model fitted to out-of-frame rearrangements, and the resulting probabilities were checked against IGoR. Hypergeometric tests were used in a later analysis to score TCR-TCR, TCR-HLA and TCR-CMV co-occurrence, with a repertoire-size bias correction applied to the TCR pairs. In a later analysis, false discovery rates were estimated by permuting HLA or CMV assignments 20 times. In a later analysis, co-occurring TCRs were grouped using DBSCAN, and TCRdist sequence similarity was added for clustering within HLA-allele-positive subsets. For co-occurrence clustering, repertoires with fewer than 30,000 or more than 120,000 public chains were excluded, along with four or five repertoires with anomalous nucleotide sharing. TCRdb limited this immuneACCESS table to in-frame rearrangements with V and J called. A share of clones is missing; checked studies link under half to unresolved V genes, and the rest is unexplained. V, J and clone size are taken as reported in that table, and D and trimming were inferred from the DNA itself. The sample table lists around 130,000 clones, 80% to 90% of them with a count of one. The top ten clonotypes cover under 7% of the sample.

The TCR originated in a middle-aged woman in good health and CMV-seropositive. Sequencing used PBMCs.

The CDR3 here reads CASSQTGQHSGNTIYF. The DNA sequence is as follows: TGCGCCAGCAGCCAAACGGGACAGCACTCTGGAAACACCATATATTTT. The chain is assembled from TRBV5-1 and TRBJ1-3, with TRBD1 identical over 7 junction bases. CDR1 and CDR2 (SGHRS, YFSETQ) derive from the germline V gene. The CDR3 starts with the cysteine, ends with the phenylalanine, and has 16 residues. Just CDR3 DNA is preserved here, 48 bases in frame from base 1. V is trimmed back by 4 bases and J by 0 bases, and the junction contains 7 bases that no gene match accounts for.